These 11 T cell receptor beta chains originate from one sample sequenced in a study of cytotoxic CD8 clonotypes in ibrutinib-treated CLL. Assay: immunoSEQ multiplex PCR; the TCRdb copy retains only in-frame clones and omits some. The table shows approximately 84,000 clones, with around 79% occurring only once. The sequencing here drew on PBMCs, taken after 12 months of ibrutinib treatment. The receptors here all came from a human donor with chronic lymphocytic leukemia.

This clone has more than one count but fewer than ten. This chain connects TRBV6-1 to TRBJ2-7; TRBD1 matches at 9 bases. The CDR3 is made up of 13 amino acids. CDR1 is MNHNS and CDR2 is SASEGT in the germline V gene. V dropped 6 bases and J dropped 3; count of bases not matched to a gene: 3. Here the CDR3 DNA reads TGTGCCAGCAGGGCGACAGGGGGCTACGAGCAGTACTTC. It yields the protein CASRATGGYEQYF.

The chain joins TRBV4-2 to TRBJ1-6; 10 bases line up with TRBD1. Germline-derived CDR1 and CDR2 are LGHNA and YNFKEQ. This CDR3 region has 15 residues. Germline trimming cut 3 bases from V and 9 bases from J; bases unmatched to any gene: 5. As DNA, the CDR3 is TGTGCCAGCAGCCAGACGACAGGGGGCTTTTCACCCCTCCACTTT. Translating it yields CASSQTTGGFSPLHF.

The chain carries TRBV9 and TRBJ1-3; D not certain. The CDR3 length is 16 residues. The V gene lost 1 base and the J gene lost 0 bases, with 11 bases spanning the gap. Germline V gives CDR1 SGDLS, CDR2 YYNGEE. CDR3 region: CASSVLSGSSGNTIYF. The CDR3 nucleotides read TGTGCCAGCAGCGTATTATCGGGGAGCTCTGGAAACACCATATATTTT.

Only one count was recorded for this clone. This chain connects TRBV2 to TRBJ2-3; 8 positions match TRBD1. There are 16 residues in the CDR3. Germline V lookup: CDR1 SNHLY, CDR2 FYNNEI. J gave up 1 base and V 6 bases, and 9 bases lay outside the gene matches. In nucleotides, the CDR3 is TGTGCCAGCAGACTCCAGGGGGCGTGGGGCACAGATACGCAGTATTTT. Translated: CASRLQGAWGTDTQYF.

Worth noting for this clone: Distinct nucleotide sequences in the sample also encode this CDR3. V and J are TRBV9 and TRBJ2-7; D might be TRBD2 (6 bases). Germline V CDR1 and CDR2: SGDLS, YYNGEE. Trimming stripped 2 bases from V and 7 bases from J, with 19 bases between. The CDR3 is 15 amino acids. This chain's CDR3 is CASSVAPTSPGEQYF. CDR3 sequence (DNA): TGTGCCAGCAGCGTGGCTCCGACTAGTCCCGGAGAGCAGTACTTC.

The V gene is TRBV10-2, the J gene TRBJ2-7; D possibly corresponds to TRBD1 (5 bases). The CDR3 is 13 residues long. The V gene lost 10 bases and the J gene lost 0 bases, with 13 bases spanning the gap. CDR1 and CDR2 from the germline V gene are WSHSY and SAAADI. Written as DNA, the CDR3 is TGCGCCACCAGGACATCGAGCTCCTACGAGCAGTACTTC. It specifies CATRTSSSYEQYF.

This clone was recorded once. The gene calls are TRBV7-2 and TRBJ1-4; 7 bases fit TRBD1. The V gene's germline CDR1 is SGHTA and CDR2 FQGNSA. V lost 5 bases to trimming and J lost 8 bases; unmatched junction nucleotides: 8. The CDR3 is 14 amino acids. The CDR3 coding sequence is TGTGCCAGCAGCCCCCGGGAGGGGGCGGAAAAACTGTTTTTT. As protein: CASSPREGAEKLFF.

The sample holds one count of this clone. V and J are TRBV10-3 and TRBJ1-2; no definite D call. V was trimmed by 8 bases and J by 4 bases, leaving 11 bases between them. The germline V gene has CDR1 ENHRY and CDR2 SYGVKD. The CDR3 is made up of 12 amino acids. The CDR3 DNA is TGTGCCATCGGCACAGCAGGCTATGGCTACACCTTC. Encoded protein: CAIGTAGYGYTF.

This chain joins TRBV29-1 and TRBJ2-5; D is unclear. From germline, CDR1 is SQVTM and CDR2 ANQGSEA. The CDR3 is made up of 10 amino acids. The V gene lost 4 bases and the J gene lost 7 bases, with 7 bases spanning the gap. CDR3 amino acids: CSVVWGTQYF. The DNA for the CDR3 is TGCAGCGTTGTATGGGGGACCCAGTACTTC.

J is TRBJ1-2 and V is TRBV4-2; D is ambiguous. The CDR3 is 15 residues long. The germline CDR1 and CDR2 sequences are LGHNA and YNFKEQ. V lost 0 bases to trimming and J lost 2 bases, with 10 bases between them. CDR3: CASSQDWAANYGYTF. The CDR3 nucleotides read TGTGCCAGCAGCCAAGATTGGGCGGCAAACTATGGCTACACCTTC.

The genes are TRBV28 and TRBJ2-7; 7 bases are shared with TRBD1. With 2 bases clipped from V and 0 bases from J, the junction kept 7 bases outside the gene matches. CDR3 length: 16 residues. CDR1 is MDHEN and CDR2 is SYDVKM in the germline V gene. CDR3 residues: CASSLGSGQDSYEQYF. The CDR3 DNA sequence: TGTGCCAGCAGTTTAGGGTCCGGACAGGACTCCTACGAGCAGTACTTC.